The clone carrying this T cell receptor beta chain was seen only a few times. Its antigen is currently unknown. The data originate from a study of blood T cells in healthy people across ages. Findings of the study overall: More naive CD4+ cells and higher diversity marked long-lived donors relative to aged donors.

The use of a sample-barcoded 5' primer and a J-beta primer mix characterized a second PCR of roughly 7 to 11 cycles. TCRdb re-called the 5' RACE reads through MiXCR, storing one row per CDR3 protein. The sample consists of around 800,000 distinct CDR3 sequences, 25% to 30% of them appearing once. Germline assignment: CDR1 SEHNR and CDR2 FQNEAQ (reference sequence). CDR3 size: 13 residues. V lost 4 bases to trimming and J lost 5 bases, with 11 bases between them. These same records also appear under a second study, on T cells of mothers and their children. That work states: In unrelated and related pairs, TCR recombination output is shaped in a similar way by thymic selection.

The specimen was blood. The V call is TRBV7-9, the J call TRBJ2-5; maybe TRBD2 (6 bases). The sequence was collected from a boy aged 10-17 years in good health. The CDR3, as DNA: TGTGCCAGCAGCTCCGTTCTAGCGGAGACCCAGTACTTC. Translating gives CASSSVLAETQYF. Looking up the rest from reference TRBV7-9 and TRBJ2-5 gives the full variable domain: DTGVSQNPRHKITKRGQNVTFRCDPISEHNRLYWYRQTLGQGPEFLTYFQNEAQLEKSRLLSDRFSAERPKGSFSTLEIQRTEQGDSAMYLCASSSVLAETQYFGPGTRLLVL.